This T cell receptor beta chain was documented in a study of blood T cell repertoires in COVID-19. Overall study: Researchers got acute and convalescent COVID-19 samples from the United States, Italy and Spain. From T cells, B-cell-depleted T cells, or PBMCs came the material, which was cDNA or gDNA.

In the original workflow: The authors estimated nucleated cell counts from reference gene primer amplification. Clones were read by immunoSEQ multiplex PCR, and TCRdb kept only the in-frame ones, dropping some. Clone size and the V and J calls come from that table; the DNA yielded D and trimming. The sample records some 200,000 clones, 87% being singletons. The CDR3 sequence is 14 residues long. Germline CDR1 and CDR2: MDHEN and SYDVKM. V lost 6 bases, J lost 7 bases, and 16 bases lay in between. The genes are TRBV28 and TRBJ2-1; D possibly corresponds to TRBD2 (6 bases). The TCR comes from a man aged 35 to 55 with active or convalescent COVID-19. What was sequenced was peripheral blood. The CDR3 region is CASRRGDVQNEQFF. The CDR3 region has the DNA TGTGCCAGCAGGCGGGGTGACGTCCAAAATGAGCAGTTCTTC.